The present T cell receptor (beta chain) was sequenced within a study of graft-versus-host responses after intestinal transplantation. Across the study: Multivisceral, liver-intestinal, or isolated intestinal transplants were given to recipients. Tacrolimus plus steroids were given to all recipients for approximately 3 years, preceded by anti-thymocyte globulin induction.

Whole-study findings and limits: Recipient marrow contained GvH clones, some of which appeared first in ileum or blood.

As for this clone: Its target is unknown.

The germline V and J ends were trimmed by 5 bases and 4 bases, with 14 bases remaining between them. This CDR3 contains 14 residues. Germline loops: CDR1 LNHDA, CDR2 SQIVND (reference sequence). Clones were read by immunoSEQ multiplex PCR, and TCRdb kept only the in-frame ones, dropping some. Of about 98,000 clones in the sample, roughly 86% were seen once. The sequenced sample was PBMCs, obtained 255 days after intestinal transplant. V gene TRBV19 combines with J gene TRBJ1-1; possible D gene TRBD1, 6 bases. The source is a human patient who received an intestinal transplant, so some T cells may come from the graft donor. Written as DNA, the CDR3 is TGTGCCAGTAGTCCAGAGACGGGGGCCACTGAAGCTTTCTTT. Translated: CASSPETGATEAFF.